This record looks at one TCR beta chain sequence and its context. This CDR3 contains 16 residues. CDR1 and CDR2 (germline): SGHTA, FQGTGA. With 2 bases clipped from V and 4 bases from J, the junction kept 4 bases outside the gene matches. This record belongs to a study of CD8+CD57+ T cells in acquired aplastic anemia. Previously, flow cytometry had revealed CD8+CD57+ cell expansion in the patients chosen for sequencing. According to the study, genomic DNA was the template for TCR beta VDJ and CDR3 profiling. Using its own MiXCR run on the reads, TCRdb lists one record per CDR3 protein. The sample carries approximately 250,000 distinct CDR3 sequences, less than 85% recorded once.

Material: sorted CD4+, CD8+, or CD8+CD57+ T cells (not recorded which) from PBMCs. This receptor was taken from a human donor with aplastic anemia. The V and J genes are TRBV7-3 and TRBJ1-4, with TRBD1 matching 10 bases. The CDR3 bases are TGTGCCAGCAGCTTAGGGGACAGGGGTGATAATGAAAAACTGTTTTTT. This gives the protein CASSLGDRGDNEKLFF.